The source of this T cell receptor beta chain is a study of CD8 T cells in Susac syndrome. This clonotype was observed a single time. CDR1 is LGHDT, CDR2 YNNKEL, per germline (reference sequence). The V end was cut by 1 base, the J end by 6 bases, with 13 bases between. This CDR3 is 14 amino acids long. An input of roughly 0.5 to 1 ug of RNA was subjected to reverse transcription using random hexamers. TCR beta CDR3 was amplified by immunoSEQ covering 54 Vbeta and 13 Jbeta. A single record per CDR3 protein comes from TCRdb applying MiXCR to the immunoSEQ multiplex PCR reads. The table includes fewer than 65,000 distinct CDR3 sequences, over 85% detected once. The CD8+ and CD4+ T cells were isolated magnetically using a negative isolation approach, whereas the TEMRA cells were enriched by FACS.

Sequences were obtained from CD8+ T cells from PBMCs. The sequence was collected from a human donor in good health. The V gene is TRBV3-1, the J gene TRBJ2-7; a weak D match, TRBD2 (6 bases). The CDR3: CASSQVPQAGEQYF. The CDR3 coding sequence is TGTGCCAGCAGCCAAGTTCCTCAAGCGGGCGAGCAGTACTTC.